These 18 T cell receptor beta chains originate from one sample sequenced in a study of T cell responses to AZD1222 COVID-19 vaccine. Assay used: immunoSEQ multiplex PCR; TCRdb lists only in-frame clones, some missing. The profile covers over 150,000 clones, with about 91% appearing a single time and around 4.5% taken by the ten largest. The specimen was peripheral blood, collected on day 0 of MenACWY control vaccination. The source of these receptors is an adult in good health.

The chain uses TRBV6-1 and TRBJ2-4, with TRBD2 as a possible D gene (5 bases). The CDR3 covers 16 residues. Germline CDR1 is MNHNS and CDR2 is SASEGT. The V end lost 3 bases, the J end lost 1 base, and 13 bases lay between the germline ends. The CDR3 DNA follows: TGTGCCAGCAGTGATTCGGGGTTGGGGGCCAAAAACATTCAGTACTTC. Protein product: CASSDSGLGAKNIQYF.

This CDR3 reads CASSLTGGNQPQHF. In nucleotides, the CDR3 is TGCGCCAGCAGCTTGACAGGAGGCAATCAGCCCCAGCATTTT. J is TRBJ1-5 and V is TRBV5-1; the D gene is possibly TRBD1 (5 bases). Germline V gives CDR1 SGHRS, CDR2 YFSETQ. CDR3 length: 14 residues. Trimming shortened V by 1 base and J by 2 bases, and 7 bases separated the two germline ends.

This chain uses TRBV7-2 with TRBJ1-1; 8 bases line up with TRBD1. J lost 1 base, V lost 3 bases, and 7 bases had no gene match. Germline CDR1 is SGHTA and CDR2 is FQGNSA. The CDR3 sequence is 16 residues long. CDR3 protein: CASSFRDRPSNTEAFF. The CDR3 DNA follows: TGTGCCAGCAGCTTCCGGGACAGGCCTTCGAACACTGAAGCTTTCTTT.

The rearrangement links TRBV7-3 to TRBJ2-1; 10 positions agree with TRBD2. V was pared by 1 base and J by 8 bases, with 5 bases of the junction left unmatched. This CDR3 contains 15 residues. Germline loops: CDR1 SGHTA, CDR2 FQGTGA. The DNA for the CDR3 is TGTGCCAGCAGCTTAAGGCTAGCGGGAGTCGATGAGCAGTTCTTC. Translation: CASSLRLAGVDEQFF.

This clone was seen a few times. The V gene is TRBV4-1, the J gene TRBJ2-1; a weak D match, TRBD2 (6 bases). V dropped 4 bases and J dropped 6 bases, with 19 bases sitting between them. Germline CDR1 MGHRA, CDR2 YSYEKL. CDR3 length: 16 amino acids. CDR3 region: CASSLDLGGIRNEQFF. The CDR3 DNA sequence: TGCGCCAGCAGCCTAGATCTTGGCGGGATTCGCAATGAGCAGTTCTTC.

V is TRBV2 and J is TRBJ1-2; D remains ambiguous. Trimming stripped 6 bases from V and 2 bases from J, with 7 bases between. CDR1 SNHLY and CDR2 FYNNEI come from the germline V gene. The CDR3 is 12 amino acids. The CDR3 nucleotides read TGTGCCAGCAGCCCACGCAACTATGGCTACACCTTC. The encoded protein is CASSPRNYGYTF.

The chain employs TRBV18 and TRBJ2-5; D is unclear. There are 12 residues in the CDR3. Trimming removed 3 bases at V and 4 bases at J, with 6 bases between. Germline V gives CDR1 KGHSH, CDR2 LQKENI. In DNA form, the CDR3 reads TGTGCCAGCTCACCCCTTTCAGAGACCCAGTACTTC. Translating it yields CASSPLSETQYF.

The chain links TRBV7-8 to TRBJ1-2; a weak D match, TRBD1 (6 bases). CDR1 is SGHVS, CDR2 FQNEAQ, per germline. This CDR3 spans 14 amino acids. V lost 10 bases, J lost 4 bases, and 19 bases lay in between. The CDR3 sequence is CATKEGGPSYGYTF. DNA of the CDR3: TGTGCCACGAAAGAGGGGGGGCCTTCCTATGGCTACACCTTC.

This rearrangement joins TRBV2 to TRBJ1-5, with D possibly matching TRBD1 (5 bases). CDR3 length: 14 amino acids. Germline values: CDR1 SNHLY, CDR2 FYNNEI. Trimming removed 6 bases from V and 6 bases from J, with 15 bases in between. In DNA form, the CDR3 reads TGTGCCAGCAGGGGACCTGGTCTGAGTCAGCCCCAGCATTTT. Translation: CASRGPGLSQPQHF.

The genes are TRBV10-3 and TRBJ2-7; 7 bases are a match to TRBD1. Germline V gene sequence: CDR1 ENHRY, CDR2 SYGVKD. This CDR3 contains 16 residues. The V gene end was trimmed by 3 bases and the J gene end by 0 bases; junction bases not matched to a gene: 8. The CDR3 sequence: CAISDRQGLGSYEQYF. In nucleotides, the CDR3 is TGTGCCATCAGTGACCGACAGGGCCTGGGCTCCTACGAGCAGTACTTC.

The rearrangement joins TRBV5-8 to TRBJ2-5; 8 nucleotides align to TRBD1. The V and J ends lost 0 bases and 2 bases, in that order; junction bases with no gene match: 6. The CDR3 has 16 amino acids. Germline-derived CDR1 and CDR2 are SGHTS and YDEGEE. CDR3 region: CASSLVSTGGQETQYF. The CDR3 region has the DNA TGTGCCAGCAGCTTGGTGTCCACAGGGGGACAAGAGACCCAGTACTTC.

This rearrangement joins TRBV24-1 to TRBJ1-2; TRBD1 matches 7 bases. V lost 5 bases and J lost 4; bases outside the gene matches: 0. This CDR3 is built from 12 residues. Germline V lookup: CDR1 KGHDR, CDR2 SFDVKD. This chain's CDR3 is CATSGQGYGYTF. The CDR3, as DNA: TGTGCCACCAGTGGACAGGGCTATGGCTACACCTTC.

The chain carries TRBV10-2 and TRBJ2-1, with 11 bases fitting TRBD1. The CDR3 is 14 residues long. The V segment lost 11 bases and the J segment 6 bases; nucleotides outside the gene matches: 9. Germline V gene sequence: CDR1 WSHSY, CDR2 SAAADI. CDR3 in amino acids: CAGRTGGSFNEQFF. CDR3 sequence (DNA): TGCGCCGGAAGGACAGGGGGCAGTTTCAATGAGCAGTTCTTC.

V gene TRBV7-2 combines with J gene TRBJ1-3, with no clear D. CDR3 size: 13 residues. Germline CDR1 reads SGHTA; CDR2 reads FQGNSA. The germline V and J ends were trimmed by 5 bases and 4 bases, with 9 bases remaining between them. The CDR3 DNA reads TGTGCCAGCAGCCCGTTACAGGGAAACACCATATATTTT. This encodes CASSPLQGNTIYF.

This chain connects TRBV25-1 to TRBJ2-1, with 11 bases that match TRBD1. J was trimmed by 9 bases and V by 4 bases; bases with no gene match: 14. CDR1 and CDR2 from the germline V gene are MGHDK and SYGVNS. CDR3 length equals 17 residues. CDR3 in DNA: TGTGCCAGCAGTGCCGTGTCGACTAGCGGACAGGGGGCTGAGCAGTTCTTC. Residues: CASSAVSTSGQGAEQFF.

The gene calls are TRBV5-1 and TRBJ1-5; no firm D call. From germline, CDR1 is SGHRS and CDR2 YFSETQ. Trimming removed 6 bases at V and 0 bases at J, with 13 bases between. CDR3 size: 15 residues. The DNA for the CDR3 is TGCGCCAGCAAGCTGGGCCTTTATAGCAATCAGCCCCAGCATTTT. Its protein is CASKLGLYSNQPQHF.

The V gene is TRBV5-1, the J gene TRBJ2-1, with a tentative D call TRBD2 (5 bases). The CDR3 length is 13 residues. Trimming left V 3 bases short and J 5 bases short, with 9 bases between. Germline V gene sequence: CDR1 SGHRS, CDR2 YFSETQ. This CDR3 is CASSSPGDNEQFF. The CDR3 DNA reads TGCGCCAGCAGCTCCCCCGGGGACAATGAGCAGTTCTTC.

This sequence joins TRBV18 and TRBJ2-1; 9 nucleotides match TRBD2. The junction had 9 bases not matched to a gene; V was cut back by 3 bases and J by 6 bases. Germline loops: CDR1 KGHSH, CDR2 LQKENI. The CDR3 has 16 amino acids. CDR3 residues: CASSPEIAGEGNEQFF. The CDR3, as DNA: TGTGCCAGCTCACCGGAAATAGCGGGAGAGGGCAATGAGCAGTTCTTC.